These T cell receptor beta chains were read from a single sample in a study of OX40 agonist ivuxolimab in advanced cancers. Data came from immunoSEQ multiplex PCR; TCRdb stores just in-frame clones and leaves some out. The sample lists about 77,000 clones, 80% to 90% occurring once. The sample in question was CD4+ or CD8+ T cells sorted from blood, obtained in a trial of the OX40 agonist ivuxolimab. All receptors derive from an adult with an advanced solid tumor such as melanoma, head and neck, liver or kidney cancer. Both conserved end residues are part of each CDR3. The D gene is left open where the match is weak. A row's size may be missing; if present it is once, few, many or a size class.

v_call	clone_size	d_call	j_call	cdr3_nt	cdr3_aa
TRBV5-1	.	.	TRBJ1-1	TGCGCCAGCAGCTCTACGGGGAACACTGAAGCTTTCTTT	CASSSTGNTEAFF
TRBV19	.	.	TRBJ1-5	TGTGCCAGTACTCTTACCAGAATAAATCAGCCCCAGCATTTT	CASTLTRINQPQHF
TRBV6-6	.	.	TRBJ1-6	TGTGCCAGCAGTTATGGTGGGGGCCCTAATTCACCCCTCCACTTT	CASSYGGGPNSPLHF
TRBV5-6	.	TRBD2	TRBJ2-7	TGTGCCAGCAGCTTTCCTAGCGGGGGGGTCTACGAGCAGTACTTC	CASSFPSGGVYEQYF
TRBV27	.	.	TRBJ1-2	TGTGCCAGCAGTAGACAGCCCTCCTATGGCTACACCTTC	CASSRQPSYGYTF
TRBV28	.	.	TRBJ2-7	TGTGCCAGCAGTCCCTCAGGGGCGGGGGACTACGAGCAGTACTTC	CASSPSGAGDYEQYF
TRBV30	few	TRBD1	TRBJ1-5	TGTGCCTGGAGTGTTCAGGGGGACGGTCAGCCCCAGCATTTT	CAWSVQGDGQPQHF
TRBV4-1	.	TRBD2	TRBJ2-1	TGCGCCAGCAGCCAGCGAGTAGCGGGAGGTCTTGGCTACTCCTACAATGAGCAGTTCTTC	CASSQRVAGGLGYSYNEQFF
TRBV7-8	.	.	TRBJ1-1	TGTGCCAGCCGAGAGCAACCGAACACTGAAGCTTTCTTT	CASREQPNTEAFF
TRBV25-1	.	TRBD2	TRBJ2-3	TGTGCCAGCAGAGTGAATACGGGACTAGGGACAGATACGCAGTATTTT	CASRVNTGLGTDTQYF
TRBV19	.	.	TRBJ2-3	TGTGCCAGTAGTGTGACAGGCCGGAAAGGGGATACGCAGTATTTT	CASSVTGRKGDTQYF
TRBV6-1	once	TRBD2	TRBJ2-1	TGTGCCAGCAGCCAGACTAGCGGGAGGTTTAGTGAGCAGTTCTTC	CASSQTSGRFSEQFF
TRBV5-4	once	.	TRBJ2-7	TGTGCCAGCAGCTTAGGAGGTATCGAGCAGTACTTC	CASSLGGIEQYF
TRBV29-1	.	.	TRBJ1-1	TGCAGCGTTGAAGGGGGGGGCTCTGAAGCTTTCTTT	CSVEGGGSEAFF
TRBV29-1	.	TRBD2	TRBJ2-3	TGCAGCGTTGTAGGCCAGCGGGAGTTAGATACGCAGTATTTT	CSVVGQRELDTQYF
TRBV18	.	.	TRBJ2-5	TGTGCCAGCTCACCCGGACATCAAGAGACCCAGTACTTC	CASSPGHQETQYF
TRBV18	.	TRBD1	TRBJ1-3	TGTGCCAGCTCACCATCAGGGGGATTCTCTGGAAACACCATATATTTT	CASSPSGGFSGNTIYF
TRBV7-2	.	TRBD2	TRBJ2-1	TGTGCCAGCAGCATCCAGCGGGGGGGCTCGAATGAGCAGTTCTTC	CASSIQRGGSNEQFF
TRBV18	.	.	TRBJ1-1	TGTGCCAGCTCACCACCTTCGGCCGACGAAGCTTTCTTT	CASSPPSADEAFF
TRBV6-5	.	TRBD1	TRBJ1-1	TGTGCCAGCAGCAGGGGGGACACTGAAGCTTTCTTT	CASSRGDTEAFF
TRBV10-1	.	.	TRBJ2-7	TGCGCCAGCAGCGAACGCAGGGGCTACGAGCAGTACTTC	CASSERRGYEQYF
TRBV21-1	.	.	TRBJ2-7	TGTGCCTTAAGGGGCGGGGGGTACGAGCAGTACTTC	CALRGGGYEQYF
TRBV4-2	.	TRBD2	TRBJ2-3	TGTGCCAGCAGCCAACATAGCGGGAGTGGCACAGATACGCAGTATTTT	CASSQHSGSGTDTQYF
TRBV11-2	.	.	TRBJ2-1	TGTGCCAGCAGCTTATCCCCGACCGCCCAACTCGGGAATGAGCAGTTCTTC	CASSLSPTAQLGNEQFF
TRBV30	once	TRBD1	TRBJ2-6	TGTGCCTGGAGTGGGACAGGGTACTCTGGGGCCAACGTCCTGACTTTC	CAWSGTGYSGANVLTF
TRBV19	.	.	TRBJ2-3	TGTGCCAGTAGTGCAGACCTGTCCACAGATACGCAGTATTTT	CASSADLSTDTQYF
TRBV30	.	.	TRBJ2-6	TGTGCCTGGCAGGGATCAGGGGCCAACGTCCTGACTTTC	CAWQGSGANVLTF
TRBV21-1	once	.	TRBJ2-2	TGTGCCAGCGTCGACAGTTTCACCGGGGAGCTGTTTTTT	CASVDSFTGELFF
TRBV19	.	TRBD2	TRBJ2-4	TGTGCCAGTAGTACTTCCTTAGCGGGAGTGGACATTCAGTACTTC	CASSTSLAGVDIQYF
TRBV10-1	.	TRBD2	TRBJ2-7	TGCGCCAGCAGTGAGTCGCCTACACTAGCGGGACCCTCCTACGAGCAGTACTTC	CASSESPTLAGPSYEQYF
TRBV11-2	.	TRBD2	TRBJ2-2	TGTGCCAGCAGCCAGGGACTAGCGGGGGGCTGGGGCACCGGGGAGCTGTTTTTT	CASSQGLAGGWGTGELFF
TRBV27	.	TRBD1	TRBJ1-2	TGTGCCAGCAGTCTACAGGGGGCGCGCGGCTACACCTTC	CASSLQGARGYTF
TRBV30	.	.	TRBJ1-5	TGTGCCTGGGGACCCCTTGGCAATCAGCCCCAGCATTTT	CAWGPLGNQPQHF
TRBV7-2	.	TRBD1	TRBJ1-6	TGTGCCAGCAGCTTAAGAGGGGACAGCGGATCACCCCTCCACTTT	CASSLRGDSGSPLHF
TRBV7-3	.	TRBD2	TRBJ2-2	TGTGCCAGCAGCGCCCAAGGGACTTTTACTAGCGGGAGAACCGGGGAGCTGTTTTTT	CASSAQGTFTSGRTGELFF
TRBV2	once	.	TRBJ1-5	TGTGCCAGCGGCGACAGCAATCAGCCCCAGCATTTT	CASGDSNQPQHF
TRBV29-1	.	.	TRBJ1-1	TGCAGCGTTGTCTTGGGCGGACGATGGAACACTGAAGCTTTCTTT	CSVVLGGRWNTEAFF
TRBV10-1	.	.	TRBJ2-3	TGCGCCAGCAGTGAGTCCGGTCCAGATACGCAGTATTTT	CASSESGPDTQYF
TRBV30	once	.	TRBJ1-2	TGTGCCTGGAGCAAGGGAACAATCCAGATTCATGGCTACACCTTC	CAWSKGTIQIHGYTF
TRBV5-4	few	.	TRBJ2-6	TGTGCCAGCAGCTTCAAGTCTGGGGCCAACGTCCTGACTTTC	CASSFKSGANVLTF
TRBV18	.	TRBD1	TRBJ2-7	TGTGCCAGCTCCCCGGGACAGGGCCCCTACGAGCAGTACTTC	CASSPGQGPYEQYF
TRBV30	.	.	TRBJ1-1	TGTGCCTGGAGTCGGACGGTTGGGGAAGCTTTCTTT	CAWSRTVGEAFF
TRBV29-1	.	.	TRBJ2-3	TGCAGCGTGCAGACTAGATCGCAGTATTTT	CSVQTRSQYF
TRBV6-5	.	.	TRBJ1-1	TGTGCCAGCAGTTACAGGGCAGCCATGAACACTGAAGCTTTCTTT	CASSYRAAMNTEAFF
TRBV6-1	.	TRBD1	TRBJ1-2	TGTGCCAGCAGAGACGGGACAGGGGAAGGCTACACCTTC	CASRDGTGEGYTF
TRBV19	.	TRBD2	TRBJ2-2	TGTGCCAGTAGTATCATCGGCGCGGGAGAGACCGGGGAGCTGTTTTTT	CASSIIGAGETGELFF
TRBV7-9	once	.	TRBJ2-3	TGTGCCAGCAGCTTAGCGACCCGTAGTCGGGGCACAGATACGCAGTATTTT	CASSLATRSRGTDTQYF
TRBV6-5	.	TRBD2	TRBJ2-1	TGTGCCAGCAGCCCCGGGACTAGCAGACGTGAGCAGTTCTTC	CASSPGTSRREQFF
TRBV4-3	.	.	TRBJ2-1	TGCGCCAGCAGCCAATTCATCGGAGGTGAGCAGTTCTTC	CASSQFIGGEQFF
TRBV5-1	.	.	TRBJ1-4	TGCGCCAGCAGCTTGGATGGGGGCTTGGATGAAAAACTGTTTTTT	CASSLDGGLDEKLFF
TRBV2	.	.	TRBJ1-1	TGTGCCAGCAGTGCGGAGGGTGCAGGGAACACTGAAGCTTTCTTT	CASSAEGAGNTEAFF
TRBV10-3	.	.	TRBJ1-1	TGTGCCATCAGTTCCGCTGGGTATGGAGCTTTCTTT	CAISSAGYGAFF
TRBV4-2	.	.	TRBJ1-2	TGTGCCAGCAGCCAAGACTCAGGGGATATTAACTATGGCTACACCTTC	CASSQDSGDINYGYTF
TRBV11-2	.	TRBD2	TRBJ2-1	TGTGCCAGCAGCCTGAGGACTAGCTATAGCAATGAGCAGTTCTTC	CASSLRTSYSNEQFF
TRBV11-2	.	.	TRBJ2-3	TGTGCCAGCAGCTTAGTTATGAGGGGCACAGATACGCAGTATTTT	CASSLVMRGTDTQYF